The 16 T cell receptor beta chains listed next were all sequenced from one sample in a study of blood T cells in healthy people across ages. Using a J-beta primer mix together with a sample-barcoded 5' primer, a second PCR was run for about 6 to 11 cycles. MiXCR, run by TCRdb on the 5' RACE reads, gives a single entry per CDR3 protein. The sample has roughly 1,300,000 distinct CDR3 sequences; approximately 59% are singletons. Specimen: blood. The origin of the receptors is a man younger than 30 in good health.

This clonotype was recorded only once. J is TRBJ2-1 and V is TRBV7-2, with D perhaps assigned TRBD1 or TRBD2 (5 bases each). This CDR3 comprises 16 residues. CDR1 is SGHTA and CDR2 is FQGNSA in the germline V gene. The V end was cut by 7 bases, the J end by 2 bases, with 18 bases between. CDR3 sequence reads: CASTSTMGVPYNEQFF. Written as DNA, the CDR3 is TGTGCCAGCACCAGTACTATGGGGGTCCCCTACAATGAGCAGTTCTTC.

This clonotype has ten or more counts. The chain couples TRBV29-1 to TRBJ2-7, with D uncertain. The CDR3 extends over 12 amino acids. Germline V gene lookup returns CDR1 SQVTM and CDR2 ANQGSEA. Trimming cost V 1 base and J 1 base, with 5 bases left between them. This CDR3 is CSVEADSYEQYF. In nucleotides, the CDR3 is TGCAGCGTTGAAGCAGATTCCTACGAGCAGTACTTC.

This chain links TRBV11-3 with TRBJ2-3; TRBD2 aligns across 7 bases. In germline, CDR1 is SGHNT, CDR2 YENEEA. The CDR3 is made up of 13 amino acids. With 9 bases clipped from V and 0 bases from J, the junction kept 3 bases outside the gene matches. In nucleotides, the CDR3 is TGTGCCAGTCAGCGGGAAAGCACAGATACGCAGTATTTT. Residues: CASQRESTDTQYF.

This chain joins TRBV4-1 and TRBJ2-7, with 10 bases that match TRBD1. Germline CDR1 and CDR2: MGHRA and YSYEKL. J lost 5 bases, V lost 7 bases, and 5 bases had no gene match. The CDR3 runs 13 residues. The CDR3 loop is CASKSGQGNEQYF. The CDR3 bases are TGCGCCAGCAAATCGGGACAGGGGAACGAGCAGTACTTC.

The V and J genes are TRBV20-1 and TRBJ2-3; D unresolved. CDR3 length: 15 residues. Germline CDR1 DFQATT, CDR2 SNEGSKA (reference sequence). V was clipped by 1 base and J by 2 bases, with 13 bases between them. Written as DNA, the CDR3 is TGCAGTGCTAGAGGCGTCGAAATTTCCACAGATACGCAGTATTTT. This encodes CSARGVEISTDTQYF.

This chain connects TRBV7-2 to TRBJ2-3; TRBD2 aligns across 7 bases. The germline V gene encodes CDR1 SGHTA and CDR2 FQGNSA. The CDR3 extends over 14 amino acids. V lost 5 bases, J lost 4 bases, and 6 bases stayed unmatched. The CDR3 bases are TGTGCCAGCAGCCAAGCGGGGTGGGCAGATACGCAGTATTTT. Translated: CASSQAGWADTQYF.

This clonotype appeared a few times. V usage is TRBV3-1 and J usage is TRBJ2-5; the D gene is possibly TRBD2 (6 bases). The CDR3 has 14 amino acids. Germline CDR1 is LGHDT and CDR2 is YNNKEL (reference sequence). Trimming shortened V by 2 bases and J by 5 bases, and 12 bases separated the two germline ends. CDR3 sequence reads: CASSQYPGEETQYF. The CDR3 nucleotides are TGTGCCAGCAGCCAATATCCGGGGGAGGAGACCCAGTACTTC.

This clonotype has only a few counts. The CDR3 here is CSVEESRTSYEQYF. CDR3 nucleotides: TGCAGCGTTGAAGAAAGCAGGACCTCCTACGAGCAGTACTTC. The genes are TRBV29-1 and TRBJ2-7; no clear D. The CDR3 covers 14 residues. The germline V gene has CDR1 SQVTM and CDR2 ANQGSEA. V dropped 0 bases and J dropped 0 bases, with 9 bases sitting between them.

This clonotype turned up a few times. J is TRBJ2-7 and V is TRBV6-2 or TRBV6-3; maybe TRBD2 (6 bases). V was cut by 2 bases and J by 4 bases, with 12 bases left in between. Germline lookup yields CDR1 MNHEY and CDR2 SVGEGT. This CDR3 has 14 residues. The CDR3 is CASSYAFGGYEQYF. The CDR3 nucleotides read TGTGCCAGCAGTTACGCGTTTGGGGGGTACGAGCAGTACTTC.

This clonotype was counted ten times or more. The gene calls are TRBV5-1 and TRBJ2-7; no reliable D call. Deletions cut 0 bases from V and 1 base from J, with 8 bases between. The CDR3 consists of 14 residues. Germline V lookup: CDR1 SGHRS, CDR2 YFSETQ. CDR3 region: CASSLEGYSYEQYF. CDR3 nucleotide sequence: TGCGCCAGCAGCTTGGAAGGGTATTCCTACGAGCAGTACTTC.

This chain connects TRBV7-8 to TRBJ1-5, with 8 bases fitting TRBD1. In germline, CDR1 is SGHVS, CDR2 FQNEAQ. With V trimmed by 5 bases and J by 2 bases, 8 bases remained unmatched. The CDR3 sequence is 16 residues long. For the CDR3, the DNA is TGTGCCAGCAGCCGAACGCGGACAGGGCGCAATCAGCCCCAGCATTTT. This translates into CASSRTRTGRNQPQHF.

V and J are TRBV4-1 and TRBJ2-7; no definite D call. Trimming pared 0 bases from V and 3 bases from J, leaving 9 bases between. The CDR3 is 14 amino acids. Germline CDR1 MGHRA, CDR2 YSYEKL. The CDR3 DNA sequence: TGCGCCAGCAGCCAAGACCCGAGACGCTACGAGCAGTACTTC. The encoded protein is CASSQDPRRYEQYF.

This chain connects TRBV24-1 to TRBJ1-2; TRBD1 is a possible D gene (6 bases). CDR1 KGHDR and CDR2 SFDVKD come from the germline V gene. Between the trimmed V and J ends, which lost 4 bases and 3 bases, there was a span of 17 bases. This CDR3 contains 16 residues. Here the CDR3 reads CATSDSIPGHDYGYTF. The DNA for the CDR3 is TGTGCCACCAGTGACTCCATCCCGGGACATGACTATGGCTACACCTTC.

The CDR3, as DNA: TGTGCCAGCAGTTTCCCCGAAGGGGGCCATGAGCAGTTCTTC. It codes for CASSFPEGGHEQFF. The chain is built from TRBV6-2 or TRBV6-3 and TRBJ2-1; 7 nucleotides line up with TRBD1. Unmatched junction bases numbered 8, after V lost 4 bases and J lost 8 bases. This CDR3 has 14 residues. Germline V gene data show CDR1 as MNHEY and CDR2 as SVGEGT.

This clonotype occurred a few times. V is TRBV10-2 and J is TRBJ2-1; tentative D call: TRBD2 (6 bases). Trimming took 5 bases from V and 2 from J, leaving 13 bases between them. The CDR3 spans 15 residues. The germline gives CDR1 WSHSY, CDR2 SAAADI. CDR3 coding DNA: TGCGCCAGCAGTCTAACTAGCCAAACCTACAATGAGCAGTTCTTC. Translated: CASSLTSQTYNEQFF.

The chain recombines TRBV7-9 with TRBJ2-7; D call uncertain. Trimming took off 1 base at V and 2 bases at J, with 15 bases between the two ends. The germline gives CDR1 SEHNR, CDR2 FQNEAQ (reference sequence). CDR3 size: 16 residues. The CDR3 region has the DNA TGTGCCAGCAGCTTAGATTTTAACAGCAACCCCTACGAGCAGTACTTC. This sequence encodes CASSLDFNSNPYEQYF.